This TCR beta chain was recovered during a study of a mutant IDH1 vaccine in newly diagnosed glioma. The table came from immunoSEQ multiplex PCR; TCRdb's copy has only in-frame clones and leaves some out. Of 40,000 to 50,000 clones listed, 70% to 85% are singletons. As to time point: week 47, end of study. All doses held 300 ug of mutant IDH1 20-mer peptide, with topical imiquimod. The germline V gene has CDR1 LGHNA and CDR2 YNFKEQ. V was clipped by 3 bases and J by 4 bases; unmatched bases: 12. The CDR3 totals 18 residues. In this sample, this clone turned up once. Antigen specificity is unknown. The source was PBMCs, collected from a glioma patient whose treatment included an IDH1 peptide vaccine. This TCR came from a young man with glioma. Some clones in this sample may be carry-over from other donors' samples. The genes are TRBV4-2 and TRBJ2-1; TRBD2 matches 10 bases. For the CDR3, the DNA is TGTGCCAGCAGCCAGGGCAGCGTACTAGCGGGACCGTACAATGAGCAGTTCTTC. This codes for CASSQGSVLAGPYNEQFF.